Below are 26 T cell receptor beta chains sequenced from a single sample in a study of molecular identifiers for immune sequencing clone quantification. TCRdb called the PCR reads again in MiXCR, with one record for every CDR3 protein. The table shows hundreds of thousands of distinct CDR3 sequences, with roughly 25% occurring only once. The sequenced sample was naive CD8+ T cells from blood, with Jurkat cell RNA spiked in. As to subset: FACS-sorted CD8+CD4-CCR7+CD45RA+ naive T cells. The source of these receptors is a human donor in good health. Some libraries in this study had Jurkat cell RNA spiked in.

The chain carries TRBV19 and TRBJ2-7, with 10 bases fitting TRBD2. The ends lost 1 base at V and 4 bases at J; junction bases unmatched: 4. This CDR3 region has 15 residues. From germline, CDR1 is LNHDA and CDR2 SQIVND (reference sequence). CDR3 coding DNA: TGTGCCAGTAGTATAGGAGCGACTAGCGGGTACGAGCAGTACTTC. This translates into CASSIGATSGYEQYF.

This clonotype has ten or more counts. The V gene is TRBV20-1, the J gene TRBJ2-3; 10 bases map to TRBD2. Per the germline V gene, CDR1 is DFQATT and CDR2 is SNEGSKA (reference sequence). This CDR3 contains 14 residues. J lost 2 bases, V lost 6 bases, and 5 bases had no gene match. The CDR3 protein is CSAAGLADTDTQYF. The CDR3 nucleotides read TGCAGTGCCGCCGGACTAGCGGACACAGATACGCAGTATTTT.

This clonotype was detected once. A read error may be the cause here, since a much bigger clone is one base away. CDR3 DNA sequence: TGCAGTGCCCTGGCCGGCGCCCTCGTCACGCAGTATTTT. The encoded protein is CSALAGALVTQYF. The rearrangement uses TRBV20-1 and TRBJ2-3; no reliable D call. V was trimmed by 6 bases and J by 9 bases, leaving 19 bases between them. Germline V lookup: CDR1 DFQATT, CDR2 SNEGSKA (reference sequence). The CDR3 is made up of 13 amino acids.

The chain uses TRBV27 and TRBJ2-3, with D possibly called TRBD1 or TRBD2 (5 bases each). This CDR3 comprises 16 residues. With 3 bases removed from V and 2 bases from J, the gap between germline ends came to 15 bases. CDR1 and CDR2 from the germline V gene are MNHEY and SMNVEV (reference sequence). The CDR3 protein is CASSFITGRITDTQYF. For the CDR3, the DNA is TGTGCCAGCAGTTTTATTACGGGACGGATCACAGATACGCAGTATTTT.

This clonotype was found many times. The chain uses TRBV7-2 and TRBJ2-7, with TRBD2 identical over 7 bases. The CDR3 spans 14 residues. Germline-derived CDR1 and CDR2 are SGHTA and FQGNSA. V shed 0 bases and J 9 bases; nucleotides not matched to a gene: 8. CDR3 nucleotide sequence: TGTGCCAGCAGCTTAGCTAGGGCTAGCGGAGGGCAGTACTTC. Amino acids: CASSLARASGGQYF.

The table lists this clonotype with many counts. The rearrangement uses TRBV6-6 and TRBJ2-1; D is uncertain. This CDR3 contains 13 residues. Per the germline V gene, CDR1 is MNHNY and CDR2 is SVGAGI (reference sequence). Trimming took 0 bases from V and 4 from J, leaving 4 bases between them. The CDR3 protein is CASSYSMYNEQFF. CDR3 nucleotides: TGTGCCAGCAGTTACTCGATGTACAATGAGCAGTTCTTC.

In regard to this clonotype: This may stem from a read error, because a much larger clone lies one nucleotide away. The chain has TRBV3-1 and TRBJ2-3; D not certain. V was pared by 2 bases and J by 3 bases, with 9 bases between. Germline loops: CDR1 LGHDT, CDR2 YNNKEL (reference sequence). CDR3 size: 14 residues. The CDR3 bases are TGTGCCAGCAGCCAACCCTCTTTAACAGATACGCAGTATTTT. It translates to CASSQPSLTDTQYF.

The chain uses TRBV7-9 and TRBJ2-5; D might be TRBD1 (6 bases). CDR3 length: 13 residues. The V gene lost 3 bases and the J gene lost 5 bases, with 10 bases spanning the gap. Per germline, CDR1 SEHNR and CDR2 FQNEAQ (reference sequence). The CDR3 loop is CASSFNDRETQYF. The CDR3 nucleotides are TGTGCCAGCAGCTTCAATGACAGGGAGACCCAGTACTTC.

The chain employs TRBV6-2 or TRBV6-3 and TRBJ1-5, with a weak D call TRBD1 (6 bases). The germline V gene has CDR1 MNHEY and CDR2 SVGEGT. V lost 6 bases to trimming and J lost 0 bases, with 21 bases between them. The CDR3 covers 18 residues. CDR3 residues: CASRKRQGTDYSNQPQHF. The CDR3 DNA reads TGTGCCAGCAGAAAGCGGCAGGGGACCGACTATAGCAATCAGCCCCAGCATTTT.

At least ten counts were recorded for this clonotype. CDR3: CASSSRTGIETQYF. Written as DNA, the CDR3 is TGTGCCAGCAGCTCCCGGACAGGGATAGAGACCCAGTACTTC. This chain links TRBV7-9 with TRBJ2-5; 8 positions match TRBD1. This CDR3 comprises 14 residues. Germline lookup yields CDR1 SEHNR and CDR2 FQNEAQ (reference sequence). J lost 4 bases, V lost 4 bases, and 5 bases had no gene match.

This clonotype has ten or more counts. The V call is TRBV20-1, the J call TRBJ2-7; D remains ambiguous. Trimming cost V 0 bases and J 4 bases, with 16 bases left between them. The CDR3 runs 15 residues. Germline V CDR1 and CDR2: DFQATT, SNEGSKA (reference sequence). The CDR3 loop is CSARDFPSTSYEQYF. CDR3 coding DNA: TGCAGTGCTAGAGACTTCCCCTCGACAAGTTACGAGCAGTACTTC.

This clonotype was detected many times. The rearrangement links TRBV20-1 to TRBJ2-3; 10 nucleotides line up with TRBD2. Germline CDR1 DFQATT, CDR2 SNEGSKA (reference sequence). CDR3 length equals 18 residues. V shed 6 bases and J 0 bases; nucleotides not matched to a gene: 15. The CDR3 spells CSARGLAGVFLSTDTQYF. The CDR3 nucleotides are TGCAGTGCCAGGGGGCTAGCGGGAGTGTTTCTGAGCACAGATACGCAGTATTTT.

This clonotype has only a few counts. This sequence joins TRBV19 and TRBJ2-1, with 8 bases that match TRBD2. The CDR3 loop spans 17 amino acids. Germline V CDR1 and CDR2: LNHDA, SQIVND (reference sequence). V lost 2 bases, J lost 7 bases, and 13 bases stayed unmatched. In DNA, the CDR3 is TGTGCCAGTAGTATATTGCCTAGCGGGTCATTAATGAATGAGCAGTTCTTC. Translated: CASSILPSGSLMNEQFF. Filled out from reference TRBV19 and TRBJ2-1, the complete variable domain reads DGGITQSPKYLFRKEGQNVTLSCEQNLNHDAMYWYRQDPGQGLRLIYYSQIVNDFQKGDIAEGYSVSREKKESFPLTVTSAQKNPTAFYLCASSILPSGSLMNEQFFGPGTRLTVL.

As concerns this clonotype: The CDR3 does not end in the conserved phenylalanine or tryptophan, so this is likely a read error. The rearrangement uses TRBV7-9 and TRBJ2-2; tentative D call: TRBD2 (5 bases). Trimming took 3 bases from V and 0 from J, leaving 11 bases between them. Germline assignment: CDR1 SEHNR and CDR2 FQNEAQ (reference sequence). CDR3 length equals 16 residues. The CDR3 sequence: CASSLERLANTGELFL. The CDR3 DNA reads TGTGCCAGCAGCTTGGAGCGGCTCGCGAACACCGGGGAGCTGTTTCTT.

Concerning this clonotype itself: One end of the junction varies from germline; a read error may be responsible. This sequence joins TRBV6-5 and TRBJ2-3; D ambiguous. The CDR3 covers 13 residues. CDR1 and CDR2 from the germline V gene are MNHEY and SVGAGI. CDR3 sequence (DNA): TGTGCCAGCAGTAGCCCCAACACAGATACGCCGTATTTT. This encodes CASSSPNTDTPYF.

With regard to this clonotype: A much larger clonotype is one base distant, so this may be a read error. The rearrangement links TRBV6-2 or TRBV6-3 to TRBJ1-1; D is unclear. Germline-derived CDR1 and CDR2 are MNHEY and SVGEGT. CDR3 length equals 14 residues. CDR3 nucleotides: TGTGCCAGCAGTTACGTGGAGAGGAACACTGAAACTTTCTTT. It yields the protein CASSYVERNTETFF.

This clonotype was counted ten times or more. The chain combines TRBV5-4 with TRBJ2-7; D is unresolved. Germline-derived CDR1 and CDR2 are SGHNT and YYREEE (reference sequence). Trimming took 2 bases from V and 7 from J, leaving 16 bases between them. The CDR3 loop spans 14 amino acids. This chain's CDR3 is CASSFEVLPMEQYF. The CDR3 nucleotides read TGTGCCAGCAGCTTCGAGGTCCTCCCCATGGAGCAGTACTTC.

This clonotype was seen ten or more times. This chain uses TRBV12-3 or TRBV12-4 with TRBJ1-1; 8 nucleotides line up with TRBD1. Trimming took 3 bases from V and 8 from J; bases not matched to a gene: 8. This CDR3 spans 14 amino acids. The CDR3 reads CASSLIIRDREAFF. The CDR3 DNA reads as TGTGCCAGCAGTTTGATAATCCGGGACAGGGAAGCTTTCTTT.

This clonotype was seen a handful of times. The chain is built from TRBV11-2 and TRBJ2-1, with TRBD2 matching 11 bases. CDR3 length: 14 residues. Trimming removed 5 bases from V and 7 bases from J; junction bases left unmatched: 4. Germline-derived CDR1 and CDR2 are SGHAT and FQNNGV. The DNA for the CDR3 is TGTGCCAGCAGCGCAGGGACTAGCGGTAATGAGCAGTTCTTC. Its protein product is CASSAGTSGNEQFF.

This clonotype was found a few times. The chain recombines TRBV5-1 with TRBJ1-5, with TRBD1 matching 7 bases. The length of the CDR3 is 15 residues. V shed 0 bases and J 4 bases; nucleotides not matched to a gene: 4. Germline V gene lookup returns CDR1 SGHRS and CDR2 YFSETQ. CDR3 DNA sequence: TGCGCCAGCAGCTTGGGGACAGGTCAAAATCAGCCCCAGCATTTT. Its translation: CASSLGTGQNQPQHF.

A word on this clonotype: The junction departs from germline at one end; a sequencing error may be responsible. The gene calls are TRBV5-3 and TRBJ2-6; D perhaps matches TRBD2 (7 bases). TRBV5-3 belongs to the ORF category, with a function that is uncertain. The length of the CDR3 is 18 residues. The CDR3 region is CASSKRGGAFVEASVLTF. For the CDR3, the DNA is TGTGCCAGCAGCAAAAGGGGGGGAGCCTTTGTGGAGGCCAGCGTCCTGACTTTC.

For this clonotype: At one end, the junction sequence differs from germline, possibly due to a read error. V and J are TRBV10-3 and TRBJ2-7; 10 bases line up with TRBD1. Germline V lookup: CDR1 ENHRY, CDR2 SYGVKD. The CDR3 is made up of 14 amino acids. The DNA of the CDR3 is TGTGCCGTCAGCATCGGGACAGGGGATGACGAGCAGTACTTC. It yields the protein CAVSIGTGDDEQYF.

This clonotype was observed a few times. V is TRBV27 and J is TRBJ2-7, with 7 positions matching TRBD1. Looked up from germline, CDR1 is MNHEY and CDR2 is SMNVEV (reference sequence). The CDR3 totals 15 residues. J was trimmed by 4 bases and V by 6 bases; bases with no gene match: 12. CDR3 amino acids: CASSFFGTEGYEQYF. CDR3 DNA: TGTGCCAGCAGCTTCTTCGGGACAGAAGGGTACGAGCAGTACTTC.

The chain has TRBV13 and TRBJ1-2; 8 nucleotides align to TRBD1. After removal of 5 bases from V and 6 bases from J, the junction contained 5 bases not matched to a gene. The CDR3 has 13 residues. Per the germline V gene, CDR1 is PRHDT and CDR2 is FYEKMQ (reference sequence). DNA for the CDR3: TGTGCCAGCAGCGTTACAGGGGGGGATGGCTACACCTTC. It is translated as CASSVTGGDGYTF.

As to this clonotype: Lacking the conserved final phenylalanine or tryptophan, this CDR3 likely reflects a read error. J is TRBJ1-1 and V is TRBV12-3 or TRBV12-4, with 8 bases identical to TRBD1. The CDR3 loop spans 15 amino acids. V shed 2 bases, J shed 3 bases, and the junction held 5 bases outside the gene matches. CDR3 residues: CASSLMTGEYTEAFS. Here the CDR3 DNA reads TGTGCCAGCAGTTTAATGACAGGGGAATACACTGAAGCTTTCTCT.

With regard to this clonotype: Being one base from a much bigger clone, this may be a read error. The chain links TRBV12-3 or TRBV12-4 to TRBJ1-5, with TRBD1 matching 12 bases. The CDR3 length is 16 residues. J lost 6 bases, V lost 8 bases, and 11 bases had no gene match. The CDR3 nucleotides read TGTGCCAGCGGCCACATTGGGACAGGGGGCTTTCAGCCCCAGCATTTT. This codes for CASGHIGTGGFQPQHF.